These 17 T cell receptor beta chains share one sample of origin, sequenced in a study of blood T cell repertoires in COVID-19. The method was immunoSEQ multiplex PCR; TCRdb's version includes in-frame clones alone and lacks a portion of them. The profile shows about 250,000 clones, roughly nine tenths of them singletons. Sequencing was carried out using peripheral blood. All receptors come from a woman aged 40 to 49 who had recovered from COVID-19.

The chain couples TRBV7-3 to TRBJ2-2, with D maybe TRBD2 (7 bases). Trimming left V 3 bases short and J 4 bases short, with 18 bases between. The length of the CDR3 is 17 residues. The germline gives CDR1 SGHTA, CDR2 FQGTGA. CDR3: CASSLRSGGAGTGELFF. The CDR3 DNA follows: TGTGCCAGCAGCTTGCGATCGGGGGGCGCGGGCACCGGGGAGCTGTTTTTT.

The chain couples TRBV6-5 to TRBJ2-7; 15 nucleotides match TRBD2. Per the germline V gene, CDR1 is MNHEY and CDR2 is SVGAGI. The CDR3 is made up of 15 amino acids. Losses at the gene ends were 6 bases for V and 4 bases for J; bases not matched to a gene: 4. DNA for the CDR3: TGTGCCAGCAGCTTTGGGACTAGCGGGGGGTACGAGCAGTACTTC. Encoded protein: CASSFGTSGGYEQYF.

The gene calls are TRBV3-1 (or the pseudogene TRBV3-2) and TRBJ2-7; D not resolved. CDR3 length equals 17 residues. Trimming took off 0 bases at V and 2 bases at J, with 17 bases between the two ends. Germline values: CDR1 LGHDT, CDR2 YNNKEL (reference sequence). The CDR3 nucleotides read TGTGCCAGCAGCCAAGATAGTAGCAAACCGAACCCCTACGAGCAGTACGTC. Protein product: CASSQDSSKPNPYEQYV.

The chain carries TRBV9 and TRBJ2-5; 9 bases map to TRBD2. V lost 2 bases to trimming and J lost 5 bases; unmatched junction nucleotides: 7. The CDR3 is 15 amino acids. CDR1 and CDR2 (germline): SGDLS, YYNGEE. Here the CDR3 reads CASSVSAGGVETQYF. The CDR3 DNA sequence: TGTGCCAGCAGCGTTAGTGCGGGAGGGGTGGAGACCCAGTACTTC.

The chain has TRBV6-5 and TRBJ2-7; 10 bases line up with TRBD2. From germline, CDR1 is MNHEY and CDR2 SVGAGI. The CDR3 is 14 residues long. With V trimmed by 6 bases and J by 4 bases, 6 bases remained unmatched. In DNA, the CDR3 is TGTGCCAGCAGCATGACTAGCGGGTCATACGAGCAGTACGTC. The encoded protein is CASSMTSGSYEQYV.

This chain uses TRBV9 with TRBJ2-1; unclear D gene. The CDR3 length is 12 residues. V lost 0 bases and J 9 bases, leaving 7 bases between the germline ends. Germline loops: CDR1 SGDLS, CDR2 YYNGEE. The CDR3 region is CASSVVNGEQFF. In DNA, the CDR3 is TGTGCCAGCAGCGTAGTGAACGGTGAGCAGTTCTTC.

V is TRBV19 and J is TRBJ2-2; 7 bases map to TRBD2. CDR3 length: 14 amino acids. CDR1 is LNHDA, CDR2 SQIVND, per germline (reference sequence). The V and J ends lost 6 bases and 0 bases, in that order; junction bases with no gene match: 1. The CDR3 nucleotides are TGTGCCAGTAGCGGACTAGCGAACACCGGGGAGCTGTTTTTT. The encoded protein is CASSGLANTGELFF.

This clone was picked up one time. The chain uses TRBV7-9 and TRBJ2-2, with D maybe TRBD2 (6 bases). Trimming cost V 2 bases and J 7 bases, with 14 bases left between them. The germline CDR1 and CDR2 sequences are SEHNR and FQNEAQ (reference sequence). This CDR3 is 15 amino acids long. CDR3 region: CASSLIRGKGGELFF. CDR3 nucleotide sequence: TGTGCCAGCAGCTTAATCCGGGGGAAAGGCGGGGAGCTGTTTTTT.

The chain links TRBV2 to TRBJ1-4; D possibly corresponds to TRBD1 (6 bases). With 6 bases removed from V and 8 bases from J, the gap between germline ends came to 16 bases. The CDR3 sequence is 14 residues long. Per the germline V gene, CDR1 is SNHLY and CDR2 is FYNNEI. CDR3 loop: CASSGDMRAEKLFF. CDR3 coding DNA: TGTGCCAGCAGCGGGGACATGCGAGCGGAAAAACTGTTTTTT.

This chain connects TRBV9 to TRBJ2-1; D not certain. Trimming shortened V by 0 bases and J by 6 bases, and 10 bases separated the two germline ends. Germline values: CDR1 SGDLS, CDR2 YYNGEE. The CDR3 sequence is 14 residues long. As DNA, the CDR3 is TGTGCCAGCAGCGTAGTCGGCGGTATCAATGAGCAGTTCTTC. Protein: CASSVVGGINEQFF.

This clone has just one count. This chain connects TRBV6-6 to TRBJ2-2, with D hard to call. Trimming took 2 bases from V and 2 from J, leaving 9 bases between them. This CDR3 region has 15 residues. Germline V gene sequence: CDR1 MNHNY, CDR2 SVGAGI (reference sequence). CDR3 bases: TGTGCCAGCAGTTACCGGAGAGACAACACCGGGGAGCTGTTTTTT. This translates into CASSYRRDNTGELFF.

The rearrangement joins TRBV4-3 to TRBJ2-1; D is unclear. The V end was cut by 2 bases, the J end by 0 bases, with 11 bases between. The CDR3 is 16 amino acids. Germline lookup yields CDR1 LGHNA and CDR2 YSLEER. In DNA form, the CDR3 reads TGCGCCAGCAGCCAATATCGCGGCAGCTCCTACAATGAGCAGTTCTTC. It codes for CASSQYRGSSYNEQFF.

This clone appeared a few times. V gene TRBV27 combines with J gene TRBJ2-2; 11 bases line up with TRBD2. With 8 bases clipped from V and 4 bases from J, the junction kept 6 bases outside the gene matches. The length of the CDR3 is 15 residues. Looked up from germline, CDR1 is MNHEY and CDR2 is SMNVEV (reference sequence). CDR3 amino acids: CASGSGGAGTGELFF. The CDR3 DNA follows: TGTGCCAGCGGTAGCGGGGGGGCGGGCACCGGGGAGCTGTTTTTT.

The J gene is TRBJ1-1, the V gene TRBV5-6; tentatively, D is TRBD1 (5 bases). V dropped 3 bases and J dropped 0 bases, with 12 bases sitting between them. This CDR3 has 15 amino acids. The germline V gene encodes CDR1 SGHDT and CDR2 YYEEEE. CDR3 sequence: CASSWGGSMNTEAFF. CDR3 coding DNA: TGTGCCAGCAGCTGGGGCGGATCCATGAACACTGAAGCTTTCTTT. The whole variable domain, filled in from reference TRBV5-6 and TRBJ1-1, reads DAGVTQSPTHLIKTRGQQVTLRCSPKSGHDTVSWYQQALGQGPQFIFQYYEEEERQRGNFPDRFSGHQFPNYSSELNVNALLLGDSALYLCASSWGGSMNTEAFFGQGTRLTVV.

On this clone itself: One end of the junction does not line up with germline, which may come from a read error. The CDR3 is CVWSVRDNQPQHF. In nucleotides, the CDR3 is TGTGTCTGGAGTGTCCGGGACAATCAGCCCCAGCATTTT. The chain links TRBV30 to TRBJ1-5; D not certain. CDR3 length: 13 amino acids. Per the germline V gene, CDR1 is GTSNPN and CDR2 is SVGIG (reference sequence). Full variable domain (missing parts from reference TRBV30 and TRBJ1-5): SQTIHQWPATLVQPVGSPLSLECTVEGTSNPNLYWYRQAAGRGLQLLFYSVGIGQISSEVPQNLSASRPQDRQFILSSKKLLLSDSGFYLCVWSVRDNQPQHFGDGTRLSIL.

The chain uses TRBV19 and TRBJ1-5; D unclear. Germline values: CDR1 LNHDA, CDR2 SQIVND (reference sequence). Trimming took 3 bases from V and 6 from J, leaving 9 bases between them. The CDR3 is made up of 13 amino acids. DNA of the CDR3: TGTGCCAGTAGTATCGGTCGGGGTCAGCCCCAGCATTTT. It translates to CASSIGRGQPQHF.

The chain combines TRBV9 with TRBJ2-5; 10 nucleotides line up with TRBD2. This CDR3 contains 16 residues. V lost 0 bases to trimming and J lost 4 bases; unmatched junction nucleotides: 6. Per the germline V gene, CDR1 is SGDLS and CDR2 is YYNGEE. CDR3 in DNA: TGTGCCAGCAGCGTAGGTCCAGCTAGCGGGGGAGAGACCCAGTACTTC. Encoded protein: CASSVGPASGGETQYF.